This TCR beta chain was captured by sequencing in a study of blood T cells in healthy people across ages. The V and J ends lost 0 bases and 2 bases respectively, with 10 bases between them. Looked up from germline, CDR1 is LGHNA and CDR2 is YSLEER. This CDR3 has 15 amino acids. Primed by a sample-barcoded 5' primer and a J-beta primer mix, a second PCR proceeded for 7 to 11 cycles. One entry per CDR3 protein, called by TCRdb with MiXCR from the 5' RACE reads. The sample lists 650,000 to 1,000,000 distinct CDR3 sequences, roughly 34% occurring once. This clonotype was seen at least ten times. The source is a man between 18 and 29 years old in good health. Sequenced input: blood. The chain couples TRBV4-3 to TRBJ2-5; no firm D call. The CDR3 spells CASSQDASVQETQYF. CDR3 sequence (DNA): TGCGCCAGCAGCCAAGATGCCAGTGTTCAAGAGACCCAGTACTTC.